This T cell receptor beta chain was found in a study of blood T cells in healthy people across ages. This clonotype was detected a few times. Primers used in a second PCR of about 7 to 11 cycles were a sample-barcoded 5' primer and a J-beta primer mix. TCRdb itself ran the 5' RACE reads through MiXCR, one entry per CDR3 protein. The table lists 790,000 or so distinct CDR3 sequences, 35% to 60% of them singletons. The germline V gene encodes CDR1 SGDLS and CDR2 YYNGEE. Trimming pared 0 bases from V and 2 bases from J, leaving 14 bases between. This CDR3 has 16 amino acids. The chain has TRBV9 and TRBJ2-5; a possible D gene is TRBD2 (6 bases). The origin of this receptor is a man older than 75 in good health. The sequencing sample was made of blood. The CDR3 nucleotides read TGTGCCAGCAGCGTAGCTCGCGGCGCGGGGCAAGAGACCCAGTACTTC. It yields the protein CASSVARGAGQETQYF.